The 20 T cell receptor beta chains below come from one sample, sequenced in a study of cytotoxic CD8 clonotypes in ibrutinib-treated CLL. Generated by immunoSEQ multiplex PCR, the TCRdb table keeps only in-frame clones and is missing some. The data hold 140,000 to 150,000 clones, with roughly three quarters observed a single time. The sequenced sample was PBMCs, obtained after 24 months of ibrutinib treatment. All receptors come from a human donor with chronic lymphocytic leukemia.

V is TRBV9 and J is TRBJ1-6; D is perhaps TRBD1 (6 bases). This CDR3 contains 17 residues. Per germline, CDR1 SGDLS and CDR2 YYNGEE. Trimming left V 3 bases short and J 10 bases short, with 23 bases between. Written as DNA, the CDR3 is TGTGCCAGCAGCGAGGATCTTATGATGGGGGGCCGGTCACCCCTCCACTTT. This encodes CASSEDLMMGGRSPLHF. Based on the CDR3 plus reference TRBV9 and TRBJ1-6, the full variable domain is DSGVTQTPKHLITATGQRVTLRCSPRSGDLSVYWYQQSLDQGLQFLIQYYNGEERAKGNILERFSAQQFPDLHSELNLSSLELGDSALYFCASSEDLMMGGRSPLHFGNGTRLTVT.

The chain recombines TRBV11-2 with TRBJ2-7, with D perhaps assigned TRBD1 or TRBD2 (5 bases each). Germline V gives CDR1 SGHAT, CDR2 FQNNGV. The V end lost 5 bases, the J end lost 6 bases, and 17 bases lay between the germline ends. This CDR3 has 14 amino acids. The CDR3 DNA follows: TGTGCCAGCAGCCCCGGGGCGCTCGCCCTCGAGCAGTACTTC. It encodes CASSPGALALEQYF.

This sequence joins TRBV19 and TRBJ1-5; D is uncertain. V was pared by 7 bases and J by 5 bases, with 9 bases between. Germline lookup yields CDR1 LNHDA and CDR2 SQIVND (reference sequence). This CDR3 is 12 amino acids long. CDR3 protein: CASKRVDQPQHF. CDR3 nucleotides: TGTGCCAGTAAGAGGGTGGATCAGCCCCAGCATTTT.

This rearrangement joins TRBV20-1 to TRBJ2-1; no clear D. Germline V gene data show CDR1 as DFQATT and CDR2 as SNEGSKA (reference sequence). The length of the CDR3 is 11 residues. Trimming removed 4 bases at V and 4 bases at J, with 5 bases between. CDR3 sequence (DNA): TGCAGTGCTACCAAATACAATGAGCAGTTCTTC. Protein product: CSATKYNEQFF.

The rearrangement uses TRBV19 and TRBJ2-7; D is tentatively TRBD1 or TRBD2 (6 bases each). The V end lost 5 bases, the J end lost 6 bases, and 17 bases lay between the germline ends. CDR3 length: 14 residues. CDR1 is LNHDA and CDR2 is SQIVND in the germline V gene (reference sequence). The CDR3, as DNA: TGTGCCAGTAGTCCCGGGGGCGTACGGCGCGAGCAGTACTTC. It yields the protein CASSPGGVRREQYF.

A few counts support this clone. The chain has TRBV5-1 and TRBJ1-2, with a possible D match to TRBD1 (5 bases). CDR1 is SGHRS and CDR2 is YFSETQ in the germline V gene. The V gene lost 4 bases and the J gene lost 0 bases, with 19 bases spanning the gap. This CDR3 has 17 amino acids. The CDR3 sequence: CASSPTGSPVANYGYTF. CDR3 DNA sequence: TGCGCCAGCAGCCCTACAGGATCCCCAGTGGCTAACTATGGCTACACCTTC. The whole variable domain, remainder taken from reference TRBV5-1 and TRBJ1-2, is KAGVTQTPRYLIKTRGQQVTLSCSPISGHRSVSWYQQTPGQGLQFLFEYFSETQRNKGNFPGRFSGRQFSNSRSEMNVSTLELGDSALYLCASSPTGSPVANYGYTFGSGTRLTVV.

The rearrangement joins TRBV27 to TRBJ1-5; possibly TRBD1 for D (6 bases). V was cut by 3 bases and J by 7 bases, with 13 bases left in between. The CDR3 runs 14 residues. CDR1 and CDR2 from the germline V gene are MNHEY and SMNVEV (reference sequence). The CDR3 DNA is TGTGCCAGCAGTTTGGGTCAGGGGAGGCAGCCCCAGCATTTT. Residues: CASSLGQGRQPQHF.

V and J are TRBV29-1 and TRBJ1-2; 7 nucleotides agree with TRBD1. The V gene's germline CDR1 is SQVTM and CDR2 ANQGSEA. Germline trimming cut 7 bases from V and 5 bases from J; bases unmatched to any gene: 4. The CDR3 is made up of 11 amino acids. The CDR3 reads CSAGDSYGYTF. In DNA form, the CDR3 reads TGCAGCGCCGGGGACAGTTATGGCTACACCTTC.

The rearrangement links TRBV11-2 to TRBJ2-7, with D perhaps TRBD2 (5 bases). From germline, CDR1 is SGHAT and CDR2 FQNNGV. Trimming shortened V by 1 base and J by 6 bases, and 13 bases separated the two germline ends. CDR3 size: 14 residues. The CDR3 loop is CASSLAWERREQYF. The CDR3 nucleotides read TGTGCCAGCAGCTTAGCGTGGGAGAGGCGCGAGCAGTACTTC.

The chain recombines TRBV28 with TRBJ1-5; no reliable D call. Germline V gives CDR1 MDHEN, CDR2 SYDVKM. This CDR3 comprises 15 residues. Trimming took 1 base from V and 6 from J, leaving 13 bases between them. This chain's CDR3 is CASSLSDERGQPQHF. The CDR3 DNA sequence: TGTGCCAGCAGTTTATCCGATGAGCGTGGTCAGCCCCAGCATTTT.

This sequence joins TRBV19 and TRBJ2-3; D gene uncertain. V dropped 5 bases and J dropped 2 bases, with 11 bases sitting between them. The CDR3 runs to 14 residues. Germline CDR1 is LNHDA and CDR2 is SQIVND (reference sequence). The CDR3 DNA follows: TGTGCCAGTAGTTACAGACGCTACACAGATACGCAGTATTTT. Protein: CASSYRRYTDTQYF.

The rearrangement uses TRBV19 and TRBJ1-5, with TRBD1 matching 9 bases. The CDR3 spans 16 residues. The germline V gene encodes CDR1 LNHDA and CDR2 SQIVND (reference sequence). The trim removed 4 bases at V and 2 bases at J, leaving 6 bases unmatched. In DNA form, the CDR3 reads TGTGCCAGTAGTACCACAGGGGGCGCTGGCAATCAGCCCCAGCATTTT. As protein: CASSTTGGAGNQPQHF.

The chain is built from TRBV23-1 and TRBJ1-5; 7 nucleotides line up with TRBD1. TRBV23-1 is designated an ORF whose function remains uncertain. The CDR3 consists of 15 residues. J was trimmed by 6 bases and V by 7 bases; bases with no gene match: 12. The CDR3 reads CASIGGPEGGQPQHF. The CDR3 DNA reads TGCGCCAGCATAGGGGGCCCCGAGGGGGGTCAGCCCCAGCATTTT.

The chain uses TRBV18 and TRBJ1-1; D perhaps matches TRBD1 (5 bases). Trimming pared 3 bases from V and 0 bases from J, leaving 14 bases between. The CDR3 loop spans 16 amino acids. The germline CDR1 and CDR2 sequences are KGHSH and LQKENI. The CDR3 DNA is TGTGCCAGCTCACCGGGCCTGGGGCGGATGAACACTGAAGCTTTCTTT. It is translated as CASSPGLGRMNTEAFF.

This clone was picked up many times. V is TRBV28 and J is TRBJ1-2; weak D call: TRBD1 (6 bases). The ends were cut back, 5 bases at V and 4 bases at J, with 14 bases in the middle. This CDR3 spans 14 amino acids. Germline CDR1 reads MDHEN; CDR2 reads SYDVKM. This chain's CDR3 is CASSPLGGPYGYTF. CDR3 DNA sequence: TGTGCCAGCAGTCCACTCGGGGGCCCCTATGGCTACACCTTC.

The chain combines TRBV30 with TRBJ2-3, with D tentatively TRBD1 (6 bases). CDR1 GTSNPN and CDR2 SVGIG come from the germline V gene (reference sequence). The CDR3 runs 14 residues. Trimming stripped 7 bases from V and 6 bases from J, with 20 bases between. The CDR3 bases are TGTGCCTCAGGGGCCCAAGGCCGGAAGGATACGCAGTATTTT. Translated, it gives CASGAQGRKDTQYF. Filled out from reference TRBV30 and TRBJ2-3, the complete variable domain reads SQTIHQWPATLVQPVGSPLSLECTVEGTSNPNLYWYRQAAGRGLQLLFYSVGIGQISSEVPQNLSASRPQDRQFILSSKKLLLSDSGFYLCASGAQGRKDTQYFGPGTRLTVL.

The sample holds many counts of this clone. J is TRBJ1-5 and V is TRBV30; unclear D gene. Between the trimmed V and J ends, which lost 2 bases and 5 bases, there was a span of 10 bases. The CDR3 has 13 residues. Germline CDR1 reads GTSNPN; CDR2 reads SVGIG (reference sequence). CDR3 loop: CAWSLADYQPQHF. CDR3 in DNA: TGTGCCTGGAGTTTGGCAGATTATCAGCCCCAGCATTTT. Supplemented by reference TRBV30 and TRBJ1-5, the full variable domain reads SQTIHQWPATLVQPVGSPLSLECTVEGTSNPNLYWYRQAAGRGLQLLFYSVGIGQISSEVPQNLSASRPQDRQFILSSKKLLLSDSGFYLCAWSLADYQPQHFGDGTRLSIL.

The rearrangement uses TRBV5-6 and TRBJ2-2; D possibly corresponds to TRBD1 (5 bases). This CDR3 comprises 13 residues. Per the germline V gene, CDR1 is SGHDT and CDR2 is YYEEEE. V lost 1 base and J 5 bases, leaving 6 bases between the germline ends. The CDR3, as DNA: TGTGCCAGCAGCTTGAGGACAACCGGGGAGCTGTTTTTT. Amino acids: CASSLRTTGELFF.

There are a few counts of this clone. The chain combines TRBV28 with TRBJ2-7; TRBD2 aligns across 7 bases. The CDR3 loop spans 15 amino acids. CDR1 MDHEN and CDR2 SYDVKM come from the germline V gene. V gave up 5 bases and J gave up 0 bases; unmatched junction bases: 7. Here the CDR3 reads CASSLLWGGSYEQYF. As DNA, the CDR3 is TGTGCCAGCAGTCTCCTGTGGGGGGGCTCCTACGAGCAGTACTTC.

This chain joins TRBV28 and TRBJ2-1; 7 bases fit TRBD1. CDR3 length equals 14 residues. After removal of 8 bases from V and 7 bases from J, the junction contained 11 bases not matched to a gene. The germline V gene encodes CDR1 MDHEN and CDR2 SYDVKM. The CDR3 DNA sequence: TGTGCCAGCGGAAGGGGGACAGTTCGAAATGAGCAGTTCTTC. This sequence encodes CASGRGTVRNEQFF. Full variable domain (rest looked up from reference TRBV28 and TRBJ2-1): DVKVTQSSRYLVKRTGEKVFLECVQDMDHENMFWYRQDPGLGLRLIYFSYDVKMKEKGDIPEGYSVSREKKERFSLILESASTNQTSMYLCASGRGTVRNEQFFGPGTRLTVL.